Presented here are 8 T cell receptor beta chains from one specimen sequenced in a study of cytomegalovirus exposure and HLA in healthy donors. The PCR contained 60 Vbeta and 13 Jbeta primers. Generated by immunoSEQ multiplex PCR, the TCRdb table keeps only in-frame clones and is missing some. Among 150,000 to 200,000 clones listed, 77% were seen once. Sequencing was done on a sample of PBMCs. These TCRs come from a female donor in good health and CMV-seronegative.

There are a few counts of this clone. DNA for the CDR3: TGTGCCAGCAGCGACTTGGTGTCGGGTGAAGATACGCAGTATTTT. As protein: CASSDLVSGEDTQYF. V and J are TRBV7-9 and TRBJ2-3; D gene unclear. Germline CDR1 reads SEHNR; CDR2 reads FQNEAQ (reference sequence). Trimming removed 5 bases from V and 5 bases from J, with 17 bases in between. The CDR3 extends over 15 amino acids.

Regarding this clone: At one end the junction does not follow the germline gene, possibly because of a read error. V usage is TRBV29-1 and J usage is TRBJ1-2; TRBD1 matches at 9 bases. Germline V lookup: CDR1 SQVTM, CDR2 ANQGSEA. The CDR3 contains 13 residues. CDR3 nucleotides: TGCAGCGCTTCTGGGGCTTACAGGGACAGGGAGGACTTC. This codes for CSASGAYRDREDF.

The chain recombines TRBV2 with TRBJ1-2; 9 nucleotides match TRBD1. V gave up 6 bases and J gave up 3 bases; unmatched junction bases: 2. The CDR3 has 13 amino acids. CDR1 is SNHLY and CDR2 is FYNNEI in the germline V gene. In DNA form, the CDR3 reads TGTGCCAGCAGAACAGGGGGCGACTATGGCTACACCTTC. Its protein is CASRTGGDYGYTF.

The rearrangement links TRBV29-1 to TRBJ1-2; D is possibly TRBD1 (6 bases). The length of the CDR3 is 11 residues. V shed 4 bases and J shed 5 bases, with 8 bases lying between them. CDR1 and CDR2 from the germline V gene are SQVTM and ANQGSEA. The CDR3 loop reads CSVVQGYGYTF. The CDR3 DNA reads as TGCAGCGTTGTACAGGGTTATGGCTACACCTTC.

V is TRBV28 and J is TRBJ1-1, with a possible D match to TRBD1 (6 bases). In germline, CDR1 is MDHEN, CDR2 SYDVKM. V lost 1 base, J lost 3 bases, and 12 bases lay in between. The CDR3 totals 15 residues. In DNA form, the CDR3 reads TGTGCCAGCAGTTTATACGACAGGTTGGACACTGAAGCTTTCTTT. Translating it yields CASSLYDRLDTEAFF.

This chain links TRBV15 with TRBJ2-5, with TRBD2 as a possible D gene (6 bases). Between the trimmed V and J ends, which lost 1 base and 3 bases, there was a span of 15 bases. Germline V CDR1 and CDR2: LNHNV, YYDKDF (reference sequence). The CDR3 is made up of 16 amino acids. For the CDR3, the DNA is TGTGCCACCAGCAGAGCGTCGAGCGGGCCAGAAGAGACCCAGTACTTC. Its translation: CATSRASSGPEETQYF.

The CDR3 here is CAWRGTLGEQFF. CDR3 nucleotides: TGTGCCTGGAGAGGGACTTTGGGTGAGCAGTTCTTC. V gene TRBV30 combines with J gene TRBJ2-1; D possibly corresponds to TRBD2 (6 bases). Germline loops: CDR1 GTSNPN, CDR2 SVGIG (reference sequence). The CDR3 extends over 12 amino acids. Trimming removed 3 bases from V and 9 bases from J, with 12 bases in between.

To note about this clone: Other nucleotide sequences in the sample specify the same CDR3. This chain uses TRBV19 with TRBJ1-4; 8 positions match TRBD1. Germline V gene lookup returns CDR1 LNHDA and CDR2 SQIVND (reference sequence). Trimming at V came to 6 bases and at J to 4 bases, leaving 4 bases not matched to a gene. This CDR3 is 14 amino acids long. CDR3 sequence reads: CASSIDRGNEKLFF. In nucleotides, the CDR3 is TGTGCCAGTAGCATCGACAGGGGTAATGAAAAACTGTTTTTT. The variable domain in full, completed from reference TRBV19 and TRBJ1-4, reads DGGITQSPKYLFRKEGQNVTLSCEQNLNHDAMYWYRQDPGQGLRLIYYSQIVNDFQKGDIAEGYSVSREKKESFPLTVTSAQKNPTAFYLCASSIDRGNEKLFFGSGTQLSVL.